The sequence of this TCR beta chain was determined in a study of T cell responses to AZD1222 COVID-19 vaccine. Overall study findings and caveats: White British people made up most donors, females outnumbered males, and clonal diversity was possibly underestimated. Every sample of the repertoires postdated the peak T cell response.

Repertoires were generated with immunoSEQ multiplex PCR, while TCRdb's copy carries only in-frame clones and drops some. The sample shows 150,000 or so clones, approximately 90% of them seen only once. Trimming left V 4 bases short and J 1 base short, with 11 bases between. Germline CDR1 reads SGHAT; CDR2 reads FQNNGV. The CDR3 consists of 14 residues. For this clone: What it binds is unknown.

V usage is TRBV11-2 and J usage is TRBJ2-7; the D gene is possibly TRBD2 (5 bases). The sequence came from an adult who received the MenACWY meningococcal vaccine as a control. The sample consisted of peripheral blood, taken 28 days after the second dose of the MenACWY control vaccine. The CDR3 DNA reads as TGTGCCAGCAGCTCCGTCCGGGGATCCTACGAGCAGTACTTC. This codes for CASSSVRGSYEQYF.